This T cell receptor beta chain was retrieved from a study of technical replicates of blood from several donors. The table came from immunoSEQ multiplex PCR; TCRdb's copy has only in-frame clones and leaves some out. Of 55,000 to 80,000 clones in the sample, around 93% are singletons; the top ten hold 0.42%. In the case of this clone: At one end the junction does not follow the germline gene, possibly because of a read error.

There are 15 residues in the CDR3. Germline V lookup: CDR1 SGHTA, CDR2 FQGNSA. The material sequenced was T cells isolated from PBMCs. V usage is TRBV7-2 and J usage is TRBJ2-7, with TRBD2 matching 10 bases. The source of this sequence is a human donor in good health. The CDR3 DNA follows: TGTGCCAGCAGCATAGCGGGAGGTAAAAGCTACGAGCAGTACTTC. The encoded protein is CASSIAGGKSYEQYF.